Detailed here is one T cell receptor beta chain. These data belong to a study of cytomegalovirus exposure and HLA in healthy donors. The PCR used 60 Vbeta and 13 Jbeta primers. Assay: immunoSEQ multiplex PCR; the TCRdb copy retains only in-frame clones and omits some. The sample lists 190,000 or so clones, 80% occurring once. The receptor's source is a boy younger than 18 in good health and CMV-seronegative. Sequencing was carried out using PBMCs.

CDR3 in amino acids: CASSERWTGNSPLHF. CDR3 nucleotide sequence: TGTGCCAGCAGTGAACGGTGGACAGGGAATTCACCCCTCCACTTT. The chain uses TRBV2 and TRBJ1-6; 8 positions agree with TRBD1. The germline CDR1 and CDR2 sequences are SNHLY and FYNNEI. V lost 2 bases, J lost 7 bases, and 4 bases stayed unmatched. CDR3 length: 15 residues. Filled out from reference TRBV2 and TRBJ1-6, the complete variable domain reads EPEVTQTPSHQVTQMGQEVILRCVPISNHLYFYWYRQILGQKVEFLVSFYNNEISEKSEIFDDQFSVERPDGSNFTLKIRSTKLEDSAMYFCASSERWTGNSPLHFGNGTRLTVT.